This TCR beta chain was identified in a study of blood T cell repertoires in COVID-19. In the study overall: Some COVID-19 samples were acute and others convalescent; all came from the United States, Italy and Spain. T cells, B-cell-depleted T cells, or PBMCs supplied cDNA or gDNA.

In germline, CDR1 is SEHNR, CDR2 FQNEAQ (reference sequence). Trimming at V came to 5 bases and at J to 6 bases, leaving 5 bases not matched to a gene. The CDR3 contains 13 residues. It was during active infection that Seattle patients were enrolled and then longitudinally followed. Authors' methods: Amplifying reference gene primers gave estimates of nucleated cell counts. The method was immunoSEQ multiplex PCR; TCRdb's version includes in-frame clones alone and lacks a portion of them. Clone size and V and J calls were adopted from that table, with D and trimming inferred from the DNA. The sample includes roughly 340,000 clones, around 92% of them seen just once.

The TCR was taken from a young woman with COVID-19, enrolled during active disease. Sequencing was carried out using peripheral blood. This chain links TRBV7-9 with TRBJ2-7; 9 bases are shared with TRBD1. CDR3 sequence (DNA): TGTGCCAGCAGCGCCCGACAGGGGGGCGAGCAGTACTTC. Protein: CASSARQGGEQYF.